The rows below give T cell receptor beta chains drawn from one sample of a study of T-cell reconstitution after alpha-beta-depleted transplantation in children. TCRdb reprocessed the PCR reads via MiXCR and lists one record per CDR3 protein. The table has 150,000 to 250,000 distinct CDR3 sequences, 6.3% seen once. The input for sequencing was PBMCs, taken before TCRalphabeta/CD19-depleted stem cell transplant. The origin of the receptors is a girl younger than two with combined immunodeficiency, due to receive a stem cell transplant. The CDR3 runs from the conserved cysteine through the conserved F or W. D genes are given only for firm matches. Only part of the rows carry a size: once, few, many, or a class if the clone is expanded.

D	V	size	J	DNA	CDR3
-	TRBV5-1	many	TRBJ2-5	TGCGCCACCGCTCGGGAGACCCAGTACTTC	CATARETQYF
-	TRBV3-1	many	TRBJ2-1	TGTGCCAGCAGCCAAGATTACGGAAACAATGAGCAGTTCTTC	CASSQDYGNNEQFF
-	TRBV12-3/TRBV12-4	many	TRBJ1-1	TGTGCCAGCAGGTGGGACACTGAAGCTTTCTTT	CASRWDTEAFF
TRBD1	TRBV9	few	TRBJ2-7	TGTGCCAGCAGCGCGGGGACAGCCAGCTCCTACGAGCAGTACTTC	CASSAGTASSYEQYF
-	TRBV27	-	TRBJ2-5	TGTGCCAGCAGTAAGGGACGTTCCCAAGAGACCCAGTACTTC	CASSKGRSQETQYF
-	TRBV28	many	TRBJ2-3	TGTGCCACCGGGGGCCACTTCACAGATACGCAGTATTTT	CATGGHFTDTQYF
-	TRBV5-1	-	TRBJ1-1	TGCGCCAGCAGCTACTGGCTAGGAACTTCCAGGTGGTTCTTT	CASSYWLGTSRWFF
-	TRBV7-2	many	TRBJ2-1	TGTGCCAGCAGCTCCCCCGGGACACAGCTTGACAATGAGCAGTTCTTC	CASSSPGTQLDNEQFF
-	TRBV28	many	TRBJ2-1	TGCGCCAGCGGTACCAGCTCCTACAATGAGCAGTTCTTC	CASGTSSYNEQFF
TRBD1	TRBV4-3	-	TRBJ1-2	TGCGCCAGCAGCCAAGATCTGCGGGGGGCAGGGGGCAATCGGGGCTACACCTTC	CASSQDLRGAGGNRGYTF
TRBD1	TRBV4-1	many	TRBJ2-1	TGCGCCAGCAGCCAAGGTAGAGGGACAGCATACAATGAGCAGTTCTTC	CASSQGRGTAYNEQFF
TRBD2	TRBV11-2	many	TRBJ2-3	TGTGCCAGCAGCTTAGATGTGGGACTAGGGCTCACTAGCACAGATACGCAGTATTTT	CASSLDVGLGLTSTDTQYF
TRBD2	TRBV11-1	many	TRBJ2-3	TGTGCCAGCTCCTCGTGGCGGGAGGGTCCAGATACGCAGTATTTT	CASSSWREGPDTQYF
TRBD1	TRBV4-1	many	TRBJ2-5	TGCGCCAGCAGCCAAGTACCGGGACAGGGTCAAGAGACCCAGTACTTC	CASSQVPGQGQETQYF
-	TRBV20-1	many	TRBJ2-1	TGCAGTGCTAGAGATGGGACTGTTGGTGAGCAGTTCTTC	CSARDGTVGEQFF
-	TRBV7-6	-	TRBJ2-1	TGTGCCAGCCGTCTCCTTCCCAACAATGAGCAGTTCTTC	CASRLLPNNEQFF
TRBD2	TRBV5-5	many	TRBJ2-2	TGTGCCAGCAGCCCCGCGGGAGCGGGGTCGGTCGGGGAGCTGTTTTTT	CASSPAGAGSVGELFF
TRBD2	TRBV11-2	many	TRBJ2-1	TGTGCCAGCAGCTTAGAGGGGCTGGTGACTAGCGGGGGGGCCCACAATGAGCAGTTCTTC	CASSLEGLVTSGGAHNEQFF
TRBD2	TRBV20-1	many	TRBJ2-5	TGCAGTGCTAGAGTGGAGCGGGGGGGCATCACCCAAGAGACCCAGTACTTC	CSARVERGGITQETQYF
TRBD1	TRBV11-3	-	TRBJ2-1	TGTGCCAGCAGCTTAGGTACCTGGGACAGAACCTACAATGAGCAGTTCTTC	CASSLGTWDRTYNEQFF
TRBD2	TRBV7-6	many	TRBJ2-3	TGTGCCAGCAGCTCCTCGGGGGGACCACTCACAGATACGCAGTATTTT	CASSSSGGPLTDTQYF
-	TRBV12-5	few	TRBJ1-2	TGTGCTAGTTCCCAGGGCAACTATGGCTACACCTTC	CASSQGNYGYTF
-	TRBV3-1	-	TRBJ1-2	TGTGCCAGCAGCCAAGAGACAGGTCGATACACCTTC	CASSQETGRYTF
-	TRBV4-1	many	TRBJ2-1	TGCGCCAGCAGTCTACCAGGGTGGGACATAGACTTC	CASSLPGWDIDF
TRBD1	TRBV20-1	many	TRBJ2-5	TGCAGTGCTTGGGGGACAGTCGGGACGTCCCAGTACTTC	CSAWGTVGTSQYF
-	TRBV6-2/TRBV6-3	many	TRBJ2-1	TGTGCCACTGGGGGATATGAGCAGTTCTTC	CATGGYEQFF
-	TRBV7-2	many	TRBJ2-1	TGTGCCAGCAGCCTCCAAGCGGGCTCCTACAATGAGCAGTTCTTC	CASSLQAGSYNEQFF
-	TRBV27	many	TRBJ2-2	TGTGCCAGCAGTTTACTCCGCGCGGCGGGACCTACCGGGGAGCTGTTTTTT	CASSLLRAAGPTGELFF
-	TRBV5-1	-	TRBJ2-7	TGCGCCAGCAGCTTTACTGTGAGGCCGAGCTCCTACGAGCAGTACTTC	CASSFTVRPSSYEQYF
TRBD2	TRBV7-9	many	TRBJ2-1	TGTGCCAGCAGGGGACTAGTTTACAATGAGCAGTTCTTC	CASRGLVYNEQFF
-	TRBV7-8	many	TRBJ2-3	TGTGCCAGCAGCTTAGATCGAGATACGCAGTATTTT	CASSLDRDTQYF
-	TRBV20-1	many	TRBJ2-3	TGCAGTGCTATATATCCTTGGAGGACAGATACGCAGTATTTT	CSAIYPWRTDTQYF
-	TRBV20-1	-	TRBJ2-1	TGCAGTGCTGGCGGGACGGCGAATGAGCAGTTCTTC	CSAGGTANEQFF
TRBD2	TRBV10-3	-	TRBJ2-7	TGTGCCACCCTAAACCTTCCGGGACTAGCGGGGGGGTCCTACGAGCAGTACTTC	CATLNLPGLAGGSYEQYF
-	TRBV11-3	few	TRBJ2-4	TGTGCCAGCAGCCAAACCCCTGCCAGGGTAATAGACATTCAGTACTTC	CASSQTPARVIDIQYF
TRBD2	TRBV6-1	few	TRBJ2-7	TGTGCCAGCAGTCCGAGCGCGGGAGGCGAGCAGTACTTC	CASSPSAGGEQYF
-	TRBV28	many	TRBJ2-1	TGTGCCAGCAGTCCCCTCCGGGACGGGTCCTACAATGAGCAGTTCTTC	CASSPLRDGSYNEQFF
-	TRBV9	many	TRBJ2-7	TGTGCCAGCAGCCCCCCCGGGACCCCCTACGAGCAGTACTTC	CASSPPGTPYEQYF
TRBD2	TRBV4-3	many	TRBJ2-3	TGCGCCAGCAAAAGCGGGAGTCAAGATACGCAGTATTTT	CASKSGSQDTQYF
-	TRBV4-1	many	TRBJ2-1	TGCGCCAGCAGCCTTTTTATGCGTGCGGAGGGGGGCTACAATGAGCAGTTCTTC	CASSLFMRAEGGYNEQFF
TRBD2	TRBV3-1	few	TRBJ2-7	TGTGCCTGCAGCCAAGGACTAGCGAACTCTCACTACGAGCAGTACTTC	CACSQGLANSHYEQYF
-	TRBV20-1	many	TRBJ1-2	TGCAGTGCCTTCGGACGGGCAGTTTATGGCTACACCTTC	CSAFGRAVYGYTF
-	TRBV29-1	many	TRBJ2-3	TGCAGCGTTGGACTAGTCCGGGATACGCAGTATTTT	CSVGLVRDTQYF
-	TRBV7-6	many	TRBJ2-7	TGTGCCAGCAGCTCTATACCTCCTTTGCACGAGCAGTACTTC	CASSSIPPLHEQYF